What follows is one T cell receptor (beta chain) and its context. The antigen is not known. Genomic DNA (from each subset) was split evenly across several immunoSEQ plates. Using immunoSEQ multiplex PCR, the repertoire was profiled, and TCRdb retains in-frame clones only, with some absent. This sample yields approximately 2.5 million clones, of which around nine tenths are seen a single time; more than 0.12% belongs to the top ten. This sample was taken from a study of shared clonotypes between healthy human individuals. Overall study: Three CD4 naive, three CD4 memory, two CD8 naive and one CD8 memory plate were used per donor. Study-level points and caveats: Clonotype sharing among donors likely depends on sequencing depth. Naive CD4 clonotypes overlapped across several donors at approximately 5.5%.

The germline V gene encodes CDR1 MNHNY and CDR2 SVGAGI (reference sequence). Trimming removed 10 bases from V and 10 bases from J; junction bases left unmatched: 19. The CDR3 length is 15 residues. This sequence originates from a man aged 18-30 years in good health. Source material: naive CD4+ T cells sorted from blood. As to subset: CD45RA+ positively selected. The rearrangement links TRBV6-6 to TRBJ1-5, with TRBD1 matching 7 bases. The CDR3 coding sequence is TGTGCCACCGCCGGAGCTGACAGGGCTTACAGCCCCCAGCATTTT. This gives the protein CATAGADRAYSPQHF.